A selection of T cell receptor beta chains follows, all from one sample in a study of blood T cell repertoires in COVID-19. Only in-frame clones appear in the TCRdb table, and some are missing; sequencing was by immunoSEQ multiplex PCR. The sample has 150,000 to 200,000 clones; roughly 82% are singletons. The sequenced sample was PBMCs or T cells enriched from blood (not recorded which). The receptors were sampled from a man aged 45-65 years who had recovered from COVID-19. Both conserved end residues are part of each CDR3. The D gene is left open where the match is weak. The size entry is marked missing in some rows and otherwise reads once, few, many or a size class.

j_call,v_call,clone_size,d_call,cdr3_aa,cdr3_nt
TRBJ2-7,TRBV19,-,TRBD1,CASSVTGTGGYEQYF,TGTGCCAGTAGTGTCACCGGGACAGGGGGCTACGAGCAGTACTTC
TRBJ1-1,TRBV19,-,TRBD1,CASSSGQAPTEAFF,TGTGCCAGTAGTAGCGGACAGGCCCCTACCGAAGCTTTCTTT
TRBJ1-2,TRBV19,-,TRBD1,CASTLGTGGVYGYTF,TGTGCCAGTACCTTAGGGACAGGGGGTGTCTATGGCTACACCTTC
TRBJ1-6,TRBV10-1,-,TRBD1,CASRQGPDSPLHF,TGCGCCAGCAGACAGGGGCCTGATTCACCCCTCCACTTT
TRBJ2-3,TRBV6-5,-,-,CASSTVSHSTDTQYF,TGTGCCAGTTCCACAGTATCCCACAGCACAGATACGCAGTATTTT
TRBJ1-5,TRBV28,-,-,CASRSASNQPQHF,TGTGCCAGCAGGTCAGCGAGCAATCAGCCCCAGCATTTT
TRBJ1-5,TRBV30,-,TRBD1,CAWSDQGGSQPQHF,TGTGCCTGGAGTGATCAAGGGGGCTCTCAGCCCCAGCATTTT
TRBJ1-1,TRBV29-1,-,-,CSVTSGNTEAFF,TGCAGCGTTACCTCAGGGAACACTGAAGCTTTCTTT
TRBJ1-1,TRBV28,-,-,CASSPKAGLRAFF,TGTGCCAGCAGCCCGAAAGCAGGGCTCCGAGCTTTCTTT
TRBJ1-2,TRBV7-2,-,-,CASSLVGDYGYTF,TGTGCCAGCAGCTTAGTAGGGGACTATGGCTACACCTTC
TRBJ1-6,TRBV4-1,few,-,CASSQESGNSPLHF,TGCGCCAGCAGCCAAGAGAGTGGTAATTCACCCCTCCACTTT
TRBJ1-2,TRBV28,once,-,CASNDIQGRLGYGYTF,TGTGCCAGCAACGACATACAGGGCAGGTTGGGCTATGGCTACACCTTC
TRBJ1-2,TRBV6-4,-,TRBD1,CASSVGQGIGYGYTF,TGTGCCAGCAGTGTGGGACAGGGCATCGGCTATGGCTACACCTTC
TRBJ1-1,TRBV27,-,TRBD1,CASNRSRGQGIEAFF,TGTGCCAGCAACCGAAGCAGGGGGCAAGGCATTGAAGCTTTCTTT
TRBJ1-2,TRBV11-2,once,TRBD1,CASSLATGPYGYTF,TGTGCCAGCAGCTTAGCGACAGGGCCCTATGGCTACACCTTC
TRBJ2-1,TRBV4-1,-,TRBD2,CASSQEDSTSGAFF,TGCGCCAGCAGCCAAGAGGACAGTACTAGCGGGGCGTTCTTC
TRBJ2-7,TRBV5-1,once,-,CASSLNGNEQYF,TGCGCCAGCAGCTTGAACGGTAACGAGCAGTACTTC
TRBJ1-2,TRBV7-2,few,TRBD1,CASSYGTGRVDGYTF,TGTGCCAGCAGCTACGGGACAGGGAGGGTCGATGGCTACACCTTC
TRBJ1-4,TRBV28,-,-,CASRASEEKLFF,TGTGCCAGCAGAGCTTCCGAGGAAAAACTGTTTTTT
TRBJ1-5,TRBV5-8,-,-,CASSLGAVSNQPQHF,TGTGCCAGCAGCTTGGGGGCAGTTAGCAATCAGCCCCAGCATTTT
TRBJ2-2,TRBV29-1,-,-,CSVGGSGELFF,TGCAGCGTGGGGGGTAGCGGGGAGCTGTTTTTT
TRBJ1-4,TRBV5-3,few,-,CARSSPRVLEKLFF,TGTGCCAGAAGCTCCCCCCGAGTTTTAGAAAAACTGTTTTTT
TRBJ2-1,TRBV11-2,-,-,CASSKRGRGGSYNEQFF,TGTGCCAGCAGCAAAAGGGGTAGGGGGGGCTCCTACAATGAGCAGTTCTTC
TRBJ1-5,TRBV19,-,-,CASSINQGRISNQPQHF,TGTGCCAGTAGTATAAATCAGGGGAGAATTAGCAATCAGCCCCAGCATTTT
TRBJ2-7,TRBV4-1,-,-,CASSQEGRNYEQYF,TGCGCCAGCAGCCAAGAGGGCAGGAACTACGAGCAGTACTTC
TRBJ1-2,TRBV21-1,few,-,CASSKSRAGGAYGYTF,TGTGCCAGCAGCAAATCTAGGGCAGGGGGCGCCTATGGCTACACCTTC
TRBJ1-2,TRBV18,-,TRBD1,CASSPGTAYGYTF,TGTGCCAGCTCGCCAGGGACAGCTTATGGCTACACCTTC
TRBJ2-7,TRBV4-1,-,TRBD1,CASSPVIDRALEQYF,TGCGCCAGCAGCCCGGTAATAGACAGGGCGCTCGAGCAGTACTTC
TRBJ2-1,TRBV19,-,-,CASSMRGGYNEQFF,TGTGCCAGTAGTATGAGAGGGGGCTACAATGAGCAGTTCTTC
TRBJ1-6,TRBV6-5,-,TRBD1,CASSFGQGNSPLHF,TGTGCCAGCAGTTTTGGACAGGGGAATTCACCCCTCCACTTT
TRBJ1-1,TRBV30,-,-,CAWSSPRGNTEAFF,TGTGCCTGGAGTTCGCCGCGGGGGAACACTGAAGCTTTCTTT
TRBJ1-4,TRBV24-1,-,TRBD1,CATSDSDRVIPNEKLFF,TGTGCCACCAGTGATTCGGACAGGGTTATACCTAATGAAAAACTGTTTTTT
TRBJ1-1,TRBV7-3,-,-,CASRIGGNTEAFF,TGTGCCAGCAGGATCGGGGGAAACACTGAAGCTTTCTTT
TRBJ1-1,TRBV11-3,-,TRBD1,CASSSDRGGVNTEAFF,TGTGCCAGCAGCTCAGACAGGGGTGGGGTGAACACTGAAGCTTTCTTT
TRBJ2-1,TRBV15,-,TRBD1,CATSEGQGAYNEQFF,TGTGCCACCAGCGAGGGACAGGGAGCCTACAATGAGCAGTTCTTC
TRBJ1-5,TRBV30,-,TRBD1,CAWSARQGANQPQHF,TGTGCCTGGAGCGCAAGACAGGGGGCCAATCAGCCCCAGCATTTT
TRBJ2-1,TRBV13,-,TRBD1,CASSTDRGLYNEQFF,TGTGCCAGCAGCACCGACAGGGGTCTCTACAATGAGCAGTTCTTC